A single sample gave rise to the 21 T cell receptor beta chains below, sequenced in a study of Ad26.COV2.S vaccination and SARS-CoV-2 variants. Method: immunoSEQ multiplex PCR; TCRdb's copy keeps in-frame clones and lacks some. In the table there are roughly 460,000 clones, about 88% of which are singletons. Sample treatment: approximately 18 received Ad26.COV2.S at low or high dose, single or two shots; roughly five received placebo; per-sample allocation not given. Sampling happened 63 days after the first vaccine or placebo injection. This specimen consisted of peripheral blood, obtained in a trial of Ad26.COV2.S vaccine versus placebo. Source of these receptors: a person between 18 and 59 years old who received the Ad26.COV2.S COVID-19 vaccine or a placebo.

The chain recombines TRBV7-8 with TRBJ1-4; 9 bases agree with TRBD1. This CDR3 is 16 amino acids long. CDR1 and CDR2 from the germline V gene are SGHVS and FQNEAQ. The V segment lost 3 bases and the J segment 8 bases; nucleotides outside the gene matches: 10. CDR3 DNA sequence: TGTGCCAGCAGCTTTAACCGGGACAGGGTTGGGGAAAAACTGTTTTTT. This translates into CASSFNRDRVGEKLFF.

V usage is TRBV6-5 and J usage is TRBJ2-3; tentatively, D is TRBD2 (6 bases). The CDR3 runs 15 residues. V lost 4 bases and J lost 6, with 17 bases in between. Looked up from germline, CDR1 is MNHEY and CDR2 is SVGAGI. The CDR3, as DNA: TGTGCCAGCAGTTTTGGATTGGCGGGGTCCGATACGCAGTATTTT. It translates to CASSFGLAGSDTQYF.

This clone was seen a few times. The rearrangement joins TRBV6-5 to TRBJ2-7; TRBD1 or TRBD2 may be the D gene (5 bases each). The length of the CDR3 is 12 residues. Trimming pared 11 bases from V and 1 base from J, leaving 12 bases between. Germline loops: CDR1 MNHEY, CDR2 SVGAGI. The CDR3 here is CAAGTDSYEQYF. The CDR3 nucleotides are TGTGCCGCAGGGACGGATTCCTACGAGCAGTACTTC.

The chain couples TRBV9 to TRBJ1-6; D remains ambiguous. Germline values: CDR1 SGDLS, CDR2 YYNGEE. The V gene lost 4 bases and the J gene lost 0 bases, with 14 bases spanning the gap. The CDR3 sequence is 17 residues long. The CDR3 DNA is TGTGCCAGCAGCCCAGACGACGGTTTCTCCTATAATTCACCCCTCCACTTT. The encoded protein is CASSPDDGFSYNSPLHF.

The genes are TRBV7-9 and TRBJ1-4; weak D call: TRBD1 (5 bases). The germline CDR1 and CDR2 sequences are SEHNR and FQNEAQ (reference sequence). The CDR3 has 16 amino acids. V lost 0 bases and J 10 bases, leaving 18 bases between the germline ends. DNA of the CDR3: TGTGCCAGCAGCTTAGCGTCGACAGCAACTTTAGGAAAACTGTTTTTT. This codes for CASSLASTATLGKLFF.

This clone has more than one count but fewer than ten. J is TRBJ1-1 and V is TRBV15, with 12 bases matching TRBD1. Germline V gene data show CDR1 as LNHNV and CDR2 as YYDKDF (reference sequence). With 5 bases clipped from V and 4 bases from J, the junction kept 5 bases outside the gene matches. The CDR3 spans 15 residues. As DNA, the CDR3 is TGTGCCACCAGCTCCGGGACAGGGGGCCTCACTGAAGCTTTCTTT. Protein: CATSSGTGGLTEAFF.

The chain combines TRBV18 with TRBJ2-2; 7 bases match TRBD1. Germline V gene data show CDR1 as KGHSH and CDR2 as LQKENI. V dropped 3 bases and J dropped 7; count of bases not matched to a gene: 17. This CDR3 contains 18 residues. CDR3 protein: CASSPQRTGQASGGELFF. The CDR3 nucleotides read TGTGCCAGCTCACCGCAGAGAACAGGACAGGCCAGCGGCGGGGAGCTGTTTTTT.

Regarding this clone: This CDR3 is also generated by other DNA sequences in the sample. The V and J genes are TRBV27 and TRBJ1-1; D gene ambiguous. Germline V lookup: CDR1 MNHEY, CDR2 SMNVEV (reference sequence). The CDR3 loop spans 13 amino acids. V lost 0 bases, J lost 0 bases, and 2 bases lay in between. DNA for the CDR3: TGTGCCAGCAGTTTATCGGTGAACACTGAAGCTTTCTTT. This gives the protein CASSLSVNTEAFF.

In its sample, this clone was seen a few times. This same CDR3 is encoded by further DNA sequences in the sample. This chain joins TRBV27 and TRBJ2-5; D not resolved. This CDR3 region has 12 residues. Trimming took 3 bases from V and 4 from J, leaving 6 bases between them. Germline CDR1 and CDR2: MNHEY and SMNVEV (reference sequence). CDR3: CASSFFGETQYF. The CDR3 DNA follows: TGTGCCAGCAGTTTCTTCGGAGAGACCCAGTACTTC.

The chain recombines TRBV4-1 with TRBJ2-2, with 7 bases fitting TRBD2. J was trimmed by 7 bases and V by 3 bases; bases with no gene match: 17. CDR3 length: 18 amino acids. CDR1 MGHRA and CDR2 YSYEKL come from the germline V gene. Written as DNA, the CDR3 is TGCGCCAGCAGCCAGCGAACTACCGGGACTACTAAGGTCGGGGAGCTGTTTTTT. It specifies CASSQRTTGTTKVGELFF.

J is TRBJ1-1 and V is TRBV7-3; D gene ambiguous. Germline CDR1 is SGHTA and CDR2 is FQGTGA. V lost 3 bases and J lost 2, with 7 bases in between. This CDR3 has 13 residues. CDR3 coding DNA: TGTGCCAGCAGCTTCTCTGATAACACTGAAGCTTTCTTT. This encodes CASSFSDNTEAFF.

The chain combines TRBV6-2 or TRBV6-3 with TRBJ2-7; D may be TRBD1 or TRBD2 (6 bases each). This CDR3 has 16 amino acids. Germline V gives CDR1 MNHEY, CDR2 SVGEGT. V was cut by 0 bases and J by 3 bases, with 15 bases left in between. The chain's CDR3 is CASSYSREGGRYEQYF. The CDR3 nucleotides read TGTGCCAGCAGTTACTCCCGAGAGGGGGGACGCTACGAGCAGTACTTC.

CDR3 nucleotide sequence: TGTGCCATCAGTGAGTCGAGACAGGGGGGTCGTCAGCCCCAGCATTTT. Translated, it gives CAISESRQGGRQPQHF. The chain is built from TRBV10-3 and TRBJ1-5, with 9 positions matching TRBD1. CDR1 ENHRY and CDR2 SYGVKD come from the germline V gene. CDR3 length: 16 amino acids. J was trimmed by 6 bases and V by 0 bases; bases with no gene match: 6.

The sample holds a few counts of this clone. This sequence joins TRBV5-1 and TRBJ2-3; the D gene could be TRBD1 or TRBD2 (5 bases each). V lost 4 bases, J lost 0 bases, and 18 bases lay in between. The CDR3 length is 17 residues. From germline, CDR1 is SGHRS and CDR2 YFSETQ. In nucleotides, the CDR3 is TGCGCCAGCAGCCTGCCCGGGACGTACTCTAGCACAGATACGCAGTATTTT. Encoded protein: CASSLPGTYSSTDTQYF.

V usage is TRBV28 and J usage is TRBJ1-2; D not resolved. This CDR3 comprises 13 residues. CDR1 and CDR2 from the germline V gene are MDHEN and SYDVKM. V lost 5 bases and J 8 bases, leaving 15 bases between the germline ends. CDR3 in amino acids: CASSPLLRGGYTF. CDR3 DNA sequence: TGTGCCAGCAGTCCACTTCTACGTGGGGGCTACACCTTC.

This sequence joins TRBV23-1 and TRBJ2-7; D possibly corresponds to TRBD1 (6 bases). TRBV23-1 is designated an ORF whose function remains uncertain. The germline V and J ends were trimmed by 0 bases and 2 bases, with 11 bases remaining between them. The CDR3 extends over 15 amino acids. CDR3 region: CASSQSAQGPYEQYF. The CDR3 DNA reads TGCGCCAGCAGTCAATCGGCACAGGGACCCTACGAGCAGTACTTC.

The chain has TRBV27 and TRBJ1-2, with 10 bases that match TRBD1. Germline V gene data show CDR1 as MNHEY and CDR2 as SMNVEV (reference sequence). The CDR3 totals 15 residues. V lost 5 bases, J lost 7 bases, and 10 bases stayed unmatched. Here the CDR3 DNA reads TGTGCCAGCAGTGTCTCCGGGACAGGGGATGGTGGCTACACCTTC. Its translation is CASSVSGTGDGGYTF.

This chain uses TRBV7-9 with TRBJ2-3; tentatively, D is TRBD2 (6 bases). The germline V gene encodes CDR1 SEHNR and CDR2 FQNEAQ (reference sequence). Trimming pared 0 bases from V and 1 base from J, leaving 11 bases between. The CDR3 length is 16 residues. The CDR3 sequence is CASSLANGGGTDTQYF. CDR3 coding DNA: TGTGCCAGCAGCTTAGCGAACGGCGGGGGCACAGATACGCAGTATTTT.

This CDR3 reads CATSDPGGNQPQHF. In nucleotides, the CDR3 is TGTGCCACCAGTGACCCTGGGGGCAATCAGCCCCAGCATTTT. The J gene is TRBJ1-5, the V gene TRBV24-1; D remains unclear. The CDR3 extends over 14 amino acids. In germline, CDR1 is KGHDR, CDR2 SFDVKD. V was clipped by 4 bases and J by 2 bases, with 8 bases between them.

The chain combines TRBV9 with TRBJ2-3; no definite D call. The CDR3 spans 13 residues. CDR1 and CDR2 (germline): SGDLS, YYNGEE. Trimming took 3 bases from V and 6 from J, leaving 11 bases between them. The CDR3 bases are TGTGCCAGCAGCGCCCAGCCCCGGGATACGCAGTATTTT. This encodes CASSAQPRDTQYF.

V usage is TRBV30 and J usage is TRBJ1-1; D uncertain. Germline assignment: CDR1 GTSNPN and CDR2 SVGIG (reference sequence). This CDR3 is built from 13 residues. V was trimmed by 0 bases and J by 2 bases, leaving 7 bases between them. The CDR3 DNA reads TGTGCCTGGAGTGTTTACCGAAACACTGAAGCTTTCTTT. This gives the protein CAWSVYRNTEAFF. The full variable domain, with the rest looked up from reference TRBV30 and TRBJ1-1, is SQTIHQWPATLVQPVGSPLSLECTVEGTSNPNLYWYRQAAGRGLQLLFYSVGIGQISSEVPQNLSASRPQDRQFILSSKKLLLSDSGFYLCAWSVYRNTEAFFGQGTRLTVV.